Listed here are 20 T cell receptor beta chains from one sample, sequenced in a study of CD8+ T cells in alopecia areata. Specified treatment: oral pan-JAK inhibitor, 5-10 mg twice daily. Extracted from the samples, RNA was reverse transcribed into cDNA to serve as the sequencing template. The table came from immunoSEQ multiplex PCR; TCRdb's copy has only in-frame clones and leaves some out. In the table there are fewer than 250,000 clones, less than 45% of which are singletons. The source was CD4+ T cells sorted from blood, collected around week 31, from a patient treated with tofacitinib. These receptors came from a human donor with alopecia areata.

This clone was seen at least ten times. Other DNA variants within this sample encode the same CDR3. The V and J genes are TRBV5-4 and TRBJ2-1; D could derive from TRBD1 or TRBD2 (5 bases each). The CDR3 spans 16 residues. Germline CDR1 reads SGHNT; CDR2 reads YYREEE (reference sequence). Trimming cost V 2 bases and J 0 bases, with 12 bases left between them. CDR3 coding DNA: TGTGCCAGCAGCTTAGGGACGCACAGCTCCTACAATGAGCAGTTCTTC. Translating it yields CASSLGTHSSYNEQFF.

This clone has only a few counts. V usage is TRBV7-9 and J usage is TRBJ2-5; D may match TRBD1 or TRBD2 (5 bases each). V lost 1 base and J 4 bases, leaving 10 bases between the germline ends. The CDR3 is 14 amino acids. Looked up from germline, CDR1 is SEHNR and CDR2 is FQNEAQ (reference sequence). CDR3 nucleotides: TGTGCCAGCAGCTTAGGTCCGGGGCGAGAGACCCAGTACTTC. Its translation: CASSLGPGRETQYF.

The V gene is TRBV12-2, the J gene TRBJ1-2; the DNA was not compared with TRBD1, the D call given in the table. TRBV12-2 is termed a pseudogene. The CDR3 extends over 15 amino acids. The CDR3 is CASRLTFGQEYGYTF. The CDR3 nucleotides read TGTGCAAGTCGCTTAACCTTCGGACAGGAATATGGCTACACCTTC.

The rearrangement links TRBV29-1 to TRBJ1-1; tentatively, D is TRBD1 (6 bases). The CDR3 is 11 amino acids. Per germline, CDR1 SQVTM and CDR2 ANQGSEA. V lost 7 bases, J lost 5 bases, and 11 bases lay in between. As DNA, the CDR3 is TGCAGCGCCGACAGGAGGACTGAAGCTTTCTTT. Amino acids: CSADRRTEAFF.

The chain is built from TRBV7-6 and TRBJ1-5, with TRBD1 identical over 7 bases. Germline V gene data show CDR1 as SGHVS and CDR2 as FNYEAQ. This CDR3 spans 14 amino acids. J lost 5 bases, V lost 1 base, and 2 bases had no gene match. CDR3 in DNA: TGTGCCAGCAGCTTAGGTACAGGGGATCAGCCCCAGCATTTT. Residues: CASSLGTGDQPQHF.

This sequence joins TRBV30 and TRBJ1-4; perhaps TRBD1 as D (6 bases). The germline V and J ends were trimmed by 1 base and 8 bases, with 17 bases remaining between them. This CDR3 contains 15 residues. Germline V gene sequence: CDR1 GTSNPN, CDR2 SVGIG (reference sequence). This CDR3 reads CAWSDVRGSGEKLFF. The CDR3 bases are TGTGCCTGGAGTGATGTCAGGGGATCAGGAGAAAAACTGTTTTTT.

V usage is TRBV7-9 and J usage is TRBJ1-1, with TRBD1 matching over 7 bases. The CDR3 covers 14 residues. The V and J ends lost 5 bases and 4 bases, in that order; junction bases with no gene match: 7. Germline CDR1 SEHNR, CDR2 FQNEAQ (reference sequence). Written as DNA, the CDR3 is TGTGCCAGCAGCGCCTACAGGGGTGGCACTGAAGCTTTCTTT. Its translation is CASSAYRGGTEAFF.

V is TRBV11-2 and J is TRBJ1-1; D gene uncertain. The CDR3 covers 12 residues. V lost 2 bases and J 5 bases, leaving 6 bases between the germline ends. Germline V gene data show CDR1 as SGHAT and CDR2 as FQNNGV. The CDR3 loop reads CASSLLKTEAFF. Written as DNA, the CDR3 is TGTGCCAGCAGCTTATTAAAAACTGAAGCTTTCTTT.

The CDR3 DNA is TGTGCCAGCAGCGTAGCTACGAAGGGGGCAGCTTCCGATACGCAGTATTTT. The encoded protein is CASSVATKGAASDTQYF. This chain joins TRBV9 and TRBJ2-3, with 7 bases fitting TRBD1. J lost 6 bases, V lost 0 bases, and 13 bases had no gene match. Germline CDR1 reads SGDLS; CDR2 reads YYNGEE. The CDR3 totals 17 residues.

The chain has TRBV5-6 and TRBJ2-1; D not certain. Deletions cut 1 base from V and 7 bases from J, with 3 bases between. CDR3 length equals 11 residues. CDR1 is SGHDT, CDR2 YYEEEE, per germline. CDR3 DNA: TGTGCCAGCAGCTTGCTTAATGAGCAGTTCTTC. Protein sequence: CASSLLNEQFF.

The CDR3 DNA reads TGTGCCAGCAGCCAACGATCAGGGGGACCAAGCACAGATACGCAGTATTTT. Translated, it gives CASSQRSGGPSTDTQYF. This chain connects TRBV7-9 to TRBJ2-3, with TRBD1 matching 7 bases. Germline CDR1 reads SEHNR; CDR2 reads FQNEAQ (reference sequence). This CDR3 spans 17 amino acids. V shed 5 bases, J shed 0 bases, and the junction held 11 bases outside the gene matches.

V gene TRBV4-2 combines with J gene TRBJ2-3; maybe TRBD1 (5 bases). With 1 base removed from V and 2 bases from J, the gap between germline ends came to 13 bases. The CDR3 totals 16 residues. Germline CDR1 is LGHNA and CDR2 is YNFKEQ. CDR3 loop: CASSQGRAGYTDTQYF. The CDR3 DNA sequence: TGTGCCAGCAGCCAAGGACGCGCAGGGTACACAGATACGCAGTATTTT.

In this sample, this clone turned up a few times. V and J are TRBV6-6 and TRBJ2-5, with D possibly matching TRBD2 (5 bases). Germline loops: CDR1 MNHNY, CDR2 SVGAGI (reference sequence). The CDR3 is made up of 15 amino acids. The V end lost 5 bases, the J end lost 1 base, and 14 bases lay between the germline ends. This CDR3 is CASSEGGGRQETQYF. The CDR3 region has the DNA TGTGCCAGCAGTGAGGGTGGCGGGCGCCAAGAGACCCAGTACTTC.

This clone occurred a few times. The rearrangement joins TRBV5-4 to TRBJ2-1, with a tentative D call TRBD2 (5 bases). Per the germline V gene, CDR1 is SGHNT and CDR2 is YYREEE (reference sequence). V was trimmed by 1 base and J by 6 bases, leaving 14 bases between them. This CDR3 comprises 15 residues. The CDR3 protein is CASSLLAGWSNEQFF. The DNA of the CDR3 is TGTGCCAGCAGCTTGCTGGCGGGTTGGTCCAATGAGCAGTTCTTC. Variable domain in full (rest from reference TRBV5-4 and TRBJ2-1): ETGVTQSPTHLIKTRGQQVTLRCSSQSGHNTVSWYQQALGQGPQFIFQYYREEENGRGNFPPRFSGLQFPNYSSELNVNALELDDSALYLCASSLLAGWSNEQFFGPGTRLTVL.

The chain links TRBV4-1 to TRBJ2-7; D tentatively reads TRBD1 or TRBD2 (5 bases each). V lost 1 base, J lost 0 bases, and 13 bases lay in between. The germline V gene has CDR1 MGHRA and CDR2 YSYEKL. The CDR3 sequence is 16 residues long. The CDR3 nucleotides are TGCGCCAGCAGCCAAGGGGGGTTGGGCAGCTCCTACGAGCAGTACTTC. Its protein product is CASSQGGLGSSYEQYF.

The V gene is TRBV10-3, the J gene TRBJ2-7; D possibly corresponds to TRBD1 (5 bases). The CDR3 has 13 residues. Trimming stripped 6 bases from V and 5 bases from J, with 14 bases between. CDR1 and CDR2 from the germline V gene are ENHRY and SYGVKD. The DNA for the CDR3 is TGTGCCATCAGAGCCAGGGTGGGAAACGAGCAGTACTTC. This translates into CAIRARVGNEQYF.

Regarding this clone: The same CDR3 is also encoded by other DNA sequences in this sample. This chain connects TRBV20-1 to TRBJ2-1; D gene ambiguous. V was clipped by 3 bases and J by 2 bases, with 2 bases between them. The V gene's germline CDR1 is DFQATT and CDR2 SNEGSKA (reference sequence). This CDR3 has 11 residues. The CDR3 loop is CSARTYNEQFF. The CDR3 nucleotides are TGCAGTGCTAGGACCTACAATGAGCAGTTCTTC.

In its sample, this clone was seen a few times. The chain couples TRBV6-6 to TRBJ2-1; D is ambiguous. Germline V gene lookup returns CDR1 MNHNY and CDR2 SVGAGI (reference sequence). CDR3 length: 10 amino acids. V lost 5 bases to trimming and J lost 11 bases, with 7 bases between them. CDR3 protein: CASSENQQFF. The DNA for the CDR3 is TGTGCCAGCAGTGAGAACCAGCAGTTCTTC.

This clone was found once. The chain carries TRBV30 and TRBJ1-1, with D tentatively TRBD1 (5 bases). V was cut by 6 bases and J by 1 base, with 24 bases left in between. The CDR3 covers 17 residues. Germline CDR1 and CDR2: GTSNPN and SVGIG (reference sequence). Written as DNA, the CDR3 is TGTGCCTGCTATTCCGGGACCTACACCTTTTGGAACACTGAAGCTTTCTTT. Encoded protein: CACYSGTYTFWNTEAFF.

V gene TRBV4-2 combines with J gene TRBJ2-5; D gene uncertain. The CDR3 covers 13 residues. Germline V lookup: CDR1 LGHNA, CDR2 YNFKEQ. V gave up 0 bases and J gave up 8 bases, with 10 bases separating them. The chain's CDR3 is CASSQDGVSTQYF. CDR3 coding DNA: TGTGCCAGCAGCCAAGATGGGGTTAGTACCCAGTACTTC.